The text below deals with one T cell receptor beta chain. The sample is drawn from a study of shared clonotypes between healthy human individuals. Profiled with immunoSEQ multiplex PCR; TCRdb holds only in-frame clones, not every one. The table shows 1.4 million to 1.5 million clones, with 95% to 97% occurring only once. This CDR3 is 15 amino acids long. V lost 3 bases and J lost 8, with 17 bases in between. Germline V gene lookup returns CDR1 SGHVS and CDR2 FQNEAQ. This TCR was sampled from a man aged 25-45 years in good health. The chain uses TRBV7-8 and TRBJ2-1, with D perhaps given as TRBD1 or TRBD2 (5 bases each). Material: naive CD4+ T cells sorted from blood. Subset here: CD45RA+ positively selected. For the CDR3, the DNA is TGTGCCAGCAGCTTTGAAGGGACCCCAAAGTATGAGCAGTTCTTC. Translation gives CASSFEGTPKYEQFF.